The clone carrying this T cell receptor beta chain showed up just once. The antigen is undetermined. This may be a read error: a much more frequent sequence differs by one nucleotide. The CDR3 contains 14 residues. CDR1 is MDHEN and CDR2 is SYDVKM in the germline V gene. Trimming removed 2 bases at V and 4 bases at J, with 12 bases between. The time point is: newly diagnosed GD, antithyroid drugs for less than 3 months. PBMC RNA served as the TCR library source. Patients came through an endocrinology department, and that department was in Xi'an, China. This sample stems from a study of regulatory T cells in long-lasting Graves disease. Study context: Antithyroid drug intake by newly diagnosed Graves' patients had lasted under 3 months. Study-wide findings and caveats: Among persistent patients, a larger number of public clonotypes were shared (about 2,800) than among newly diagnosed patients (about 970).

Relying on iRepertoire HTBI primers and Arm-PCR of CDR3 regions, the team built TCR beta libraries. TCRdb redid the calling of the multiplex PCR reads with MiXCR, one entry per CDR3 protein. The sample comprises about 430,000 distinct CDR3 sequences, over 14% of which are singletons, and approximately 7.6% rests with the top ten. A further study also used this sample, focusing on T cells in Graves' hyperthyroidism and ophthalmopathy. That report adds: TCR CDR3 underwent first-round RT-PCR with the HTBI primer set.

This material consisted of peripheral blood mononuclear cells (PBMCs), taken at new diagnosis, from a patient treated with antithyroid drugs. This TCR came from a woman in her forties with Graves disease. The genes are TRBV28 and TRBJ2-7, with D perhaps assigned TRBD1 or TRBD2 (5 bases each). CDR3 in amino acids: CASSLGGRRYEQYF. For the CDR3, the DNA is TGTGCCAGCAGTTTAGGGGGACGAAGATACGAGCAGTACTTC.